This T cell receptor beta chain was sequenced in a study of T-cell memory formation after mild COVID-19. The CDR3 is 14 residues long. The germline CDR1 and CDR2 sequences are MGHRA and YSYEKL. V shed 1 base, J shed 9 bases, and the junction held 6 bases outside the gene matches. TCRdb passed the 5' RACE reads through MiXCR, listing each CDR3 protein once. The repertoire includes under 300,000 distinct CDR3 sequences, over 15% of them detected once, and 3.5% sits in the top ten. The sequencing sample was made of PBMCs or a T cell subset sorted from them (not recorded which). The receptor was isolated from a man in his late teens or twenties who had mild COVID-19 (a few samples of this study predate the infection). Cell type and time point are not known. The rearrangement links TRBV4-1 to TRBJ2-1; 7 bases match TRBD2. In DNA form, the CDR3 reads TGCGCCAGCAGCCAAGCCAGGACTAGTTTTGAGCAGTTCTTC. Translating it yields CASSQARTSFEQFF.